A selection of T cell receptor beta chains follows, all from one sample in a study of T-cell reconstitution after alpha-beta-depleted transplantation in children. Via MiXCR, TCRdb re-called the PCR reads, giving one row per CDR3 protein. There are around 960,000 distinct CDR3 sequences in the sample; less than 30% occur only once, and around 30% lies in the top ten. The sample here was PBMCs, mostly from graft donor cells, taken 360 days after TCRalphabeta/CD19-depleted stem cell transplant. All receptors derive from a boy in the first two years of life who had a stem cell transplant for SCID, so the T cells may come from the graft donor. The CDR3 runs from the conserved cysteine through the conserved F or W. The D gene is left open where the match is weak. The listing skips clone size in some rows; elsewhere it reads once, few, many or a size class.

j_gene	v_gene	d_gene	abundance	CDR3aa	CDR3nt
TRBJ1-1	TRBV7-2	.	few	CASSLEPKVEAFF	TGTGCCAGCAGCCTCGAACCGAAGGTTGAAGCTTTCTTT
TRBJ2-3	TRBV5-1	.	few	CASSTNLGVTDTQYF	TGCGCCAGCAGCACCAACCTCGGGGTCACAGATACGCAGTATTTT
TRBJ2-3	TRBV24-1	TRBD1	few	CATSTRDRPNTDTQYF	TGTGCCACCAGCACAAGGGACAGGCCGAACACAGATACGCAGTATTTT
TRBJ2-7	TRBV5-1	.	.	CASSYRDPHWNEQYF	TGCGCCAGCAGTTACCGGGATCCGCATTGGAACGAGCAGTACTTC
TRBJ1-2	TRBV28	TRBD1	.	CASSKGQGFSDYGYTF	TGTGCCAGCAGCAAAGGACAGGGATTCTCGGACTATGGCTACACCTTC
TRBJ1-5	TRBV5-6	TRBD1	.	CASSWGDRVPQPQHF	TGTGCCAGCAGCTGGGGGGACAGGGTTCCCCAGCCCCAGCATTTT
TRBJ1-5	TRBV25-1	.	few	CASSEVGNQPQHF	TGTGCCAGCAGTGAAGTGGGGAATCAGCCCCAGCATTTT
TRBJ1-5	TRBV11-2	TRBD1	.	CASSLHDRADQPQHF	TGTGCCAGCAGCCTACATGACAGGGCCGATCAGCCCCAGCATTTT
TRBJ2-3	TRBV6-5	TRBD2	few	CASSYSLAGGLFGDTQYF	TGTGCCAGCAGTTACTCTCTAGCGGGGGGGCTATTCGGAGATACGCAGTATTTT
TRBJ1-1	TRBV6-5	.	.	CASSWGRATEAFF	TGTGCCAGCAGTTGGGGCAGGGCCACTGAAGCTTTCTTT
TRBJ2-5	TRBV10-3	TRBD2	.	CAISESKASGVQETQYF	TGTGCCATCAGTGAGTCGAAGGCTAGCGGGGTTCAGGAGACCCAGTACTTC
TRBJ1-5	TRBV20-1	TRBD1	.	CSARSRDRGTGNQPQHF	TGCAGTGCTAGAAGCCGGGACAGGGGAACGGGCAATCAGCCCCAGCATTTT
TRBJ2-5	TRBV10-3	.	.	CAISEFIETQYF	TGTGCCATCAGTGAGTTTATAGAGACCCAGTACTTC
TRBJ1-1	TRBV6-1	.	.	CASSTAPLDTEAFF	TGTGCCAGCAGTACCGCCCCATTGGACACTGAAGCTTTCTTT
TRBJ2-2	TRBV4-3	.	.	CASSQDWGSASIGELFF	TGCGCCAGCAGCCAAGATTGGGGGTCGGCTTCGATCGGGGAGCTGTTTTTT
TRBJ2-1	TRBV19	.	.	CASSITRTSYNEQFF	TGTGCCAGTAGTATAACTAGGACCTCCTACAATGAGCAGTTCTTC
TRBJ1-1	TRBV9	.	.	CASSPSPDSGPEAFF	TGTGCCAGCAGCCCATCCCCGGACAGTGGGCCTGAAGCTTTCTTT
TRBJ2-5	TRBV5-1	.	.	CASSLAGHETQYF	TGCGCCAGCAGCTTGGCGGGGCATGAGACCCAGTACTTC
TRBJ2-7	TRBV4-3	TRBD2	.	CASSPTWRGSHEQYF	TGCGCCAGCAGCCCTACCTGGCGGGGGAGCCACGAGCAGTACTTC
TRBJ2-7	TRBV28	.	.	CASSFRFEQYF	TGTGCCAGCAGTTTTAGGTTCGAGCAGTACTTC
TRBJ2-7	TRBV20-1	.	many	CSVHSRPYEQYF	TGCAGTGTCCATAGCCGGCCCTACGAGCAGTACTTC
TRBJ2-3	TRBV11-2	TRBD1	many	CASSRGQGRDTQYF	TGTGCCAGCAGCCGAGGACAGGGACGAGATACGCAGTATTTT
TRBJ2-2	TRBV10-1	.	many	CASSPPGYTGELFF	TGCGCCAGCAGTCCCCCCGGGTACACCGGGGAGCTGTTTTTT
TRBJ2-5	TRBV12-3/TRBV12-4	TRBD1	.	CASSLGLEPGGLETQYF	TGTGCCAGCAGTTTAGGGTTGGAGCCAGGGGGCTTGGAGACCCAGTACTTC
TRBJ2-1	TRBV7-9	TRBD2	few	CASSRLAGVGDEQFF	TGTGCCAGCAGCCGCCTAGCGGGGGTTGGGGATGAGCAGTTCTTC
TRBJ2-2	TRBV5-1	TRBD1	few	CASSPDRDVGELFF	TGCGCCAGCAGCCCGGACAGGGATGTCGGGGAGCTGTTTTTT
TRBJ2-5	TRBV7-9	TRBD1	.	CASSLPTGTGLPETQYF	TGTGCCAGCAGCTTACCCACAGGGACAGGGCTCCCCGAGACCCAGTACTTC
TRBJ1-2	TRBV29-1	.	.	CSVYRANYGYTF	TGCAGCGTCTACAGGGCCAACTATGGCTACACCTTC
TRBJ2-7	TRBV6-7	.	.	CASSSVRGRPSYEQYF	TGTGCCAGCAGTTCTGTTCGGGGTCGCCCCTCCTACGAGCAGTACTTC
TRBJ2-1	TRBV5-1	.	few	CASSDTGYGSYNEQFF	TGCGCCAGCAGCGACACAGGGTACGGCTCCTACAATGAGCAGTTCTTC
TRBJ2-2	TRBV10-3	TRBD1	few	CAIRGQGNTGELFF	TGTGCCATCAGGGGACAGGGAAACACCGGGGAGCTGTTTTTT
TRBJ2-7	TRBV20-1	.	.	CSATPAGKYEQYF	TGCAGTGCTACCCCCGCGGGAAAATACGAGCAGTACTTC
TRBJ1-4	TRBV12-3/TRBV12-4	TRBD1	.	CASSNDRQGDEKLFF	TGTGCCAGCAGCAACGATAGACAGGGGGATGAAAAACTGTTTTTT
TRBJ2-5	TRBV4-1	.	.	CASSQGGYQETQYF	TGCGCCAGCAGCCAAGGGGGTTACCAAGAGACCCAGTACTTC
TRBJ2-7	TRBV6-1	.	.	CASSPISTAPVYEQYF	TGTGCCAGCAGTCCCATTTCGACAGCCCCGGTCTACGAGCAGTACTTC
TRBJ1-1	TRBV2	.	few	CASSVVRGRTEAFF	TGTGCCAGCAGTGTGGTCCGGGGGCGAACTGAAGCTTTCTTT
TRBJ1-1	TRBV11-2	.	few	CASSLDPDIWVNTEAFF	TGTGCCAGCAGCTTAGATCCAGACATCTGGGTGAACACTGAAGCTTTCTTT
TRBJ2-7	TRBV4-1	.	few	CASSYMDISSYEQYF	TGCGCCAGCAGCTACATGGACATCTCCTCCTACGAGCAGTACTTC
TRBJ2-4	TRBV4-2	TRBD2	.	CASSQELAGREYF	TGTGCCAGCAGCCAAGAACTAGCGGGCCGGGAGTACTTC
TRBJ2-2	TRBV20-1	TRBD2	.	CSARTSGGPDTGELFF	TGCAGTGCGAGAACTAGCGGGGGGCCGGACACCGGGGAGCTGTTTTTT
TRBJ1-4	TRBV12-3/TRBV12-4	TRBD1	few	CASGKGQGSLNEKLFF	TGTGCCAGCGGAAAAGGACAGGGTAGTCTTAATGAAAAACTGTTTTTT